Below are 20 T cell receptor beta chains sequenced from a single sample in a study of T cells in localized non-small cell lung cancer. Clones were read by immunoSEQ multiplex PCR, and TCRdb kept only the in-frame ones, dropping some. The table lists 40,000 to 55,000 clones, 65% to 90% of them singletons. The sample here was peripheral blood mononuclear cells, taken before any cancer treatment. The source is a man aged 40 to 70 with stage III lung adenocarcinoma.

The chain recombines TRBV2 with TRBJ1-2, with a tentative D call TRBD1 (6 bases). The V and J ends lost 8 bases and 3 bases respectively, with 19 bases between them. This CDR3 comprises 15 residues. The germline V gene has CDR1 SNHLY and CDR2 FYNNEI. CDR3: CASQIVGGSYYGYTF. The CDR3 bases are TGTGCCAGCCAGATAGTGGGGGGCTCTTACTATGGCTACACCTTC.

The CDR3 nucleotides read TGTGCCAGCATCTCGCCAGGCCAATCCTACGAGCAGTACTTC. This codes for CASISPGQSYEQYF. The chain is built from TRBV2 and TRBJ2-7, with D uncertain. Trimming shortened V by 7 bases and J by 1 base, and 14 bases separated the two germline ends. The germline V gene encodes CDR1 SNHLY and CDR2 FYNNEI. This CDR3 comprises 14 residues.

The chain recombines TRBV7-2 with TRBJ2-5; no clear D gene. CDR1 and CDR2 (germline): SGHTA, FQGNSA. This CDR3 is 14 amino acids long. The V end lost 5 bases, the J end lost 5 bases, and 15 bases lay between the germline ends. The CDR3 nucleotides are TGTGCCAGCAGCGACCAGTTGGGTGGGGAGACCCAGTACTTC. Translated: CASSDQLGGETQYF.

This chain uses TRBV9 with TRBJ2-7; 12 nucleotides line up with TRBD1. This CDR3 has 14 amino acids. Trimming removed 4 bases from V and 6 bases from J; junction bases left unmatched: 5. Germline V gives CDR1 SGDLS, CDR2 YYNGEE. The CDR3 coding sequence is TGTGCCAGCAGCTCACCGGGACAGGGGGCCGAGCAGTACTTC. Residues: CASSSPGQGAEQYF.

The V call is TRBV27, the J call TRBJ2-7; D may be TRBD1 (6 bases). The CDR3 is 16 residues long. Trimming removed 7 bases from V and 4 bases from J, with 23 bases in between. Germline CDR1 MNHEY, CDR2 SMNVEV (reference sequence). The CDR3, as DNA: TGTGCCAGCACTAGAACAGGGATCCTTCCTATGTACGAGCAGTACTTC. Amino acids: CASTRTGILPMYEQYF.

The chain recombines TRBV19 with TRBJ2-2; TRBD1 might be the D (5 bases). V was pared by 3 bases and J by 1 base, with 9 bases between. CDR3 size: 15 residues. CDR1 and CDR2 (germline): LNHDA, SQIVND (reference sequence). The CDR3 is CASSIGQGNTGELFF. CDR3 coding DNA: TGTGCCAGTAGTATTGGGCAGGGGAACACCGGGGAGCTGTTTTTT.

The J gene is TRBJ2-1, the V gene TRBV5-4; 7 nucleotides match TRBD2. The CDR3 contains 16 residues. Per germline, CDR1 SGHNT and CDR2 YYREEE (reference sequence). The junction had 5 bases not matched to a gene; V was cut back by 1 base and J by 1 base. CDR3 sequence: CASSLQLAASYNEQFF. The CDR3 DNA reads as TGTGCCAGCAGCTTGCAGCTAGCGGCTTCCTACAATGAGCAGTTCTTC.

V is TRBV6-1 and J is TRBJ2-3, with D maybe TRBD1 (5 bases). V gave up 8 bases and J gave up 3 bases, with 9 bases separating them. The CDR3 covers 12 residues. Germline CDR1 reads MNHNS; CDR2 reads SASEGT. CDR3 DNA: TGTGCCAGCGGACATCTGACAGATACGCAGTATTTT. Translated: CASGHLTDTQYF.

This chain uses TRBV27 with TRBJ1-2; D ambiguous. The length of the CDR3 is 13 residues. The V and J ends lost 0 bases and 3 bases respectively, with 5 bases between them. The germline CDR1 and CDR2 sequences are MNHEY and SMNVEV (reference sequence). The CDR3 loop is CASSLSLYYGYTF. The CDR3 coding sequence is TGTGCCAGCAGTTTATCGTTGTACTATGGCTACACCTTC.

CDR3 loop: CASSSGGNTGELFF. CDR3 sequence (DNA): TGCGCCAGCAGTAGCGGGGGAAATACCGGGGAGCTGTTTTTT. The chain employs TRBV10-1 and TRBJ2-2; TRBD2 agrees at 8 bases. V dropped 5 bases and J dropped 5; count of bases not matched to a gene: 4. The germline gives CDR1 WNHNN, CDR2 SYGVQD (reference sequence). The CDR3 contains 14 residues.

This chain links TRBV7-2 with TRBJ2-5, with a possible D match to TRBD1 (6 bases). The CDR3 runs 13 residues. V was pared by 5 bases and J by 5 bases, with 12 bases between. The germline V gene has CDR1 SGHTA and CDR2 FQGNSA. The CDR3 coding sequence is TGTGCCAGCAGCCCGGACAGAAGGGAGACCCAGTACTTC. As protein: CASSPDRRETQYF.

This chain joins TRBV9 and TRBJ2-1; a weak D match, TRBD1 (6 bases). This CDR3 contains 15 residues. Germline-derived CDR1 and CDR2 are SGDLS and YYNGEE. The V and J ends lost 2 bases and 1 base respectively, with 10 bases between them. The DNA for the CDR3 is TGTGCCAGCAGCGTTACAGGGACGTCCTACAATGAGCAGTTCTTC. Protein: CASSVTGTSYNEQFF.

The V gene is TRBV5-8, the J gene TRBJ2-5, with 9 bases that match TRBD2. The J segment lost 5 bases and the V segment lost 3 bases, leaving 14 bases of the junction unmatched. The CDR3 extends over 17 amino acids. Looked up from germline, CDR1 is SGHTS and CDR2 is YDEGEE. In nucleotides, the CDR3 is TGTGCCAGCAGCTCCGTGGGGGGAGCGGGGGGAAAGGAGACCCAGTACTTC. Translating it yields CASSSVGGAGGKETQYF.

The chain recombines TRBV6-6 with TRBJ2-1; no firm D call. The V gene's germline CDR1 is MNHNY and CDR2 SVGAGI (reference sequence). The V gene lost 0 bases and the J gene lost 1 base, with 10 bases spanning the gap. The CDR3 is 16 residues long. In DNA form, the CDR3 reads TGTGCCAGCAGTTACTCTAGACTTGAGTCCTACAATGAGCAGTTCTTC. It yields the protein CASSYSRLESYNEQFF.

DNA for the CDR3: TGTGCCAGCGGGAGGAATACGCAGTATTTT. Residues: CASGRNTQYF. The chain links TRBV5-6 to TRBJ2-3; possibly TRBD2 for D (6 bases). The ends were cut back, 7 bases at V and 7 bases at J, with 7 bases in the middle. Germline values: CDR1 SGHDT, CDR2 YYEEEE. This CDR3 is 10 amino acids long.

This chain joins TRBV2 and TRBJ2-7; 9 positions agree with TRBD1. The V and J ends lost 3 bases and 5 bases, in that order; junction bases with no gene match: 5. The CDR3 has 14 residues. Germline CDR1 and CDR2: SNHLY and FYNNEI. The CDR3 here is CASSDWTGEHEQYF. The CDR3 nucleotides read TGTGCCAGCAGTGATTGGACAGGGGAGCACGAGCAGTACTTC.

J is TRBJ2-2 and V is TRBV9, with D tentatively TRBD1 or TRBD2 (5 bases each). The CDR3 runs to 16 residues. The germline V gene has CDR1 SGDLS and CDR2 YYNGEE. With 4 bases removed from V and 4 bases from J, the gap between germline ends came to 17 bases. Written as DNA, the CDR3 is TGTGCCAGCAGCCTTTACAGGACTCTACCCACCGGGGAGCTGTTTTTT. Residues: CASSLYRTLPTGELFF.

The chain is built from TRBV5-6 and TRBJ2-6; D unclear. This CDR3 has 15 residues. The V end was cut by 4 bases, the J end by 3 bases, with 11 bases between. Germline CDR1 is SGHDT and CDR2 is YYEEEE. In nucleotides, the CDR3 is TGTGCCAGCAGCCTACATGGTGGTGGGGCCAACGTCCTGACTTTC. Translating it yields CASSLHGGGANVLTF.

This chain links TRBV5-1 with TRBJ2-3; D ambiguous. Germline CDR1 and CDR2: SGHRS and YFSETQ. This CDR3 has 16 amino acids. Trimming left V 0 bases short and J 2 bases short, with 13 bases between. The CDR3 loop reads CASSLGTATSTDTQYF. CDR3 in DNA: TGCGCCAGCAGCTTGGGGACGGCTACTTCCACAGATACGCAGTATTTT.

The J gene is TRBJ2-3, the V gene TRBV6-6; possible D gene TRBD2, 6 bases. Trimming removed 6 bases from V and 5 bases from J, with 9 bases in between. The CDR3 runs to 12 residues. The germline CDR1 and CDR2 sequences are MNHNY and SVGAGI (reference sequence). Here the CDR3 DNA reads TGTGCCAGCAGGCGGGGCTTAGATACGCAGTATTTT. It translates to CASRRGLDTQYF.